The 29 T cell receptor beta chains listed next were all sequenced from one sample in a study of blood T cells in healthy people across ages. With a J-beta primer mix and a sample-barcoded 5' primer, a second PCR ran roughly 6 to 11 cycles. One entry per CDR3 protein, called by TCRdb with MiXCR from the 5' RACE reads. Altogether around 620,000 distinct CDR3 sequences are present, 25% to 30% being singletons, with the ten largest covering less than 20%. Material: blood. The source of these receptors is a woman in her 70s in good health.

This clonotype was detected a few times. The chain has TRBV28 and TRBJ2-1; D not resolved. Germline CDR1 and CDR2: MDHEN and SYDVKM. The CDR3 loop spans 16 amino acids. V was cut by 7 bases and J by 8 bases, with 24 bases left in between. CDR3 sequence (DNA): TGTGCCAGCACCCTCGCCGGGCTTGACCGTCGCGATGAGCAGTTCTTC. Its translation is CASTLAGLDRRDEQFF.

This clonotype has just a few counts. The CDR3 coding sequence is TGTGCCAGCAGTTACAGGGGATGGGATGAGCAGTTCTTC. This gives the protein CASSYRGWDEQFF. The chain links TRBV6-2 or TRBV6-3 to TRBJ2-1, with a possible D match to TRBD1 (5 bases). The V gene lost 2 bases and the J gene lost 8 bases, with 10 bases spanning the gap. This CDR3 has 13 residues. From germline, CDR1 is MNHEY and CDR2 SVGEGT.

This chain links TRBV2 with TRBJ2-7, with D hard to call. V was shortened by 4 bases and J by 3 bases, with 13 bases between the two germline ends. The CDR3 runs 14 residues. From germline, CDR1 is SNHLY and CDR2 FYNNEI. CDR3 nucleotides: TGTGCCAGCAGTGTCGAAGGGTCTATCTACGAGCAGTACTTC. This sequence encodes CASSVEGSIYEQYF.

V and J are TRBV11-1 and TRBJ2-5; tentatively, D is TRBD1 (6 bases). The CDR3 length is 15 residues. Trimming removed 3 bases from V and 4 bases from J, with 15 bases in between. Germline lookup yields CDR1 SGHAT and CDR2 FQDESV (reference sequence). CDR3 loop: CASSLRPGHGETQYF. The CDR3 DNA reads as TGTGCCAGCAGCTTGCGCCCGGGACACGGAGAGACCCAGTACTTC.

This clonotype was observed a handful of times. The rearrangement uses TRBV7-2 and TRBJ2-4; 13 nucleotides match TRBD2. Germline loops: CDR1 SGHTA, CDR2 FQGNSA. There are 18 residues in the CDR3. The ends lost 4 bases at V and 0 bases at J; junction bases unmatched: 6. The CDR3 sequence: CASSWGLAGSTAKNIQYF. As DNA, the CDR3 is TGTGCCAGCAGCTGGGGACTAGCGGGGAGTACAGCCAAAAACATTCAGTACTTC.

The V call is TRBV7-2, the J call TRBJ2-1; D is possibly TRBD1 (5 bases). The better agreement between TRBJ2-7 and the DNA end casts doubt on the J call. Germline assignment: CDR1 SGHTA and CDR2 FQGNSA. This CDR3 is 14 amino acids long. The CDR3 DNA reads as TGTGCCAGCAGCCGATCACAGGTCTCCTACGAGCAGTACTTC. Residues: CASSRSQVSYEQYF.

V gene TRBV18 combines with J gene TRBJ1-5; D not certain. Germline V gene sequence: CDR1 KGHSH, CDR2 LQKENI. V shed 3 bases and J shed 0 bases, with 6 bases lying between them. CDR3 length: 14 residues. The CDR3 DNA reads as TGTGCCAGCTCACCGGGTTTTAGCAATCAGCCCCAGCATTTT. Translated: CASSPGFSNQPQHF.

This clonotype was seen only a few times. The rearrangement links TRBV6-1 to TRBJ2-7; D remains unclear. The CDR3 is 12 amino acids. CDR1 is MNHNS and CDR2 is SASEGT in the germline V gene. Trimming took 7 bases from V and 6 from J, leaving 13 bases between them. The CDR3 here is CASNQGAGEQYF. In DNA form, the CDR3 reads TGTGCCAGCAACCAAGGAGCAGGCGAGCAGTACTTC.

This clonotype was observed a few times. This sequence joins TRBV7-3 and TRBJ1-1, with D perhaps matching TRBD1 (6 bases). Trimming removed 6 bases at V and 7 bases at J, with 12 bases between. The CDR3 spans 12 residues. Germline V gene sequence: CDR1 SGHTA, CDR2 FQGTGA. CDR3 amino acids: CASRYLQGEAFF. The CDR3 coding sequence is TGTGCCAGCAGGTATTTACAGGGTGAAGCTTTCTTT.

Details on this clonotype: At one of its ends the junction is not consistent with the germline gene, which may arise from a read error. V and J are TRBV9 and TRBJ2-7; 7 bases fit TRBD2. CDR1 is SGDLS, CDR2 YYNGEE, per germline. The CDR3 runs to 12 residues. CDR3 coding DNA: TGTACCAGCAGCGGGGACGGCTACGAGCAGTACTTC. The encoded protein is CTSSGDGYEQYF.

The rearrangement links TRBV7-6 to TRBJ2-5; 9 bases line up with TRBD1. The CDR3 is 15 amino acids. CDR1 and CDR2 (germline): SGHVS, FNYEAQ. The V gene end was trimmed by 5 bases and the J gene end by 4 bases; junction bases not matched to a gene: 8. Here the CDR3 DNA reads TGTGCCAGCAGCAGTGACAGGGGGGCGGGAGAGACCCAGTACTTC. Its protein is CASSSDRGAGETQYF.

Here the CDR3 DNA reads TGCAGTGGGGCCCGGGCTAGTTATTTCGTCAATGAGCAGTTCTTC. As protein: CSGARASYFVNEQFF. The chain joins TRBV20-1 to TRBJ2-5; no firm D call. The DNA end is a closer match to TRBJ2-1, so the J assignment may be wrong. In germline, CDR1 is DFQATT, CDR2 SNEGSKA (reference sequence). This CDR3 has 15 amino acids.

CDR3 coding DNA: TGTGCCAGCAGTTACCAAAACGGGGGAGAGACCCAGTACTTC. This codes for CASSYQNGGETQYF. The J gene is TRBJ2-5, the V gene TRBV6-6; D is perhaps TRBD2 (6 bases). The CDR3 is 14 amino acids. Germline assignment: CDR1 MNHNY and CDR2 SVGAGI (reference sequence). V was pared by 2 bases and J by 4 bases, with 11 bases between.

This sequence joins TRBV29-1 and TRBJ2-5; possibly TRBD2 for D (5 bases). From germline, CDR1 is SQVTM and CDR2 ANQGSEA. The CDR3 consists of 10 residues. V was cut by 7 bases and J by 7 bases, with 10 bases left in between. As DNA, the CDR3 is TGCAGCGCCGGAGGAGGGACCCAGTACTTC. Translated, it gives CSAGGGTQYF.

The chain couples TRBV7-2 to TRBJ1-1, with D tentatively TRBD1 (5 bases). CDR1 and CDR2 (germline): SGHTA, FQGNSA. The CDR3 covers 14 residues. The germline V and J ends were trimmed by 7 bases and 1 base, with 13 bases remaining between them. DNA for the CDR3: TGTGCCAGCAATTCAGGGTCACAGAACACTGAAGCTTTCTTT. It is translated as CASNSGSQNTEAFF.

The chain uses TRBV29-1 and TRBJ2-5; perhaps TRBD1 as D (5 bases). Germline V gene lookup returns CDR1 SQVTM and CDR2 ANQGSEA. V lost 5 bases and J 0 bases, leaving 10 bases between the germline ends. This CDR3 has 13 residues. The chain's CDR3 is CSVKYRNQETQYF. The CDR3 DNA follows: TGCAGCGTTAAGTACAGGAACCAAGAGACCCAGTACTTC.

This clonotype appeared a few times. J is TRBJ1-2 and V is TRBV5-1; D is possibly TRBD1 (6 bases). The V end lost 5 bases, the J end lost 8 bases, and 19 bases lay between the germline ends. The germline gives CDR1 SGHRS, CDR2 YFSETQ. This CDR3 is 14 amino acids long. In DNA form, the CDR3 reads TGCGCCAGCAGAGTTACAGGGTCCCTAGACGGCTACACCTTC. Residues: CASRVTGSLDGYTF. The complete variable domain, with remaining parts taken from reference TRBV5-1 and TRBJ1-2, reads KAGVTQTPRYLIKTRGQQVTLSCSPISGHRSVSWYQQTPGQGLQFLFEYFSETQRNKGNFPGRFSGRQFSNSRSEMNVSTLELGDSALYLCASRVTGSLDGYTFGSGTRLTVV.

This chain's CDR3 is CASSSGGAGLSYTF. The DNA of the CDR3 is TGTGCCAGCAGCTCGGGGGGGGCAGGGTTAAGCTACACCTTC. The chain joins TRBV7-2 to TRBJ1-2, with a weak D call TRBD1 (6 bases). V dropped 4 bases and J dropped 9 bases, with 18 bases sitting between them. The CDR3 has 14 amino acids. CDR1 and CDR2 from the germline V gene are SGHTA and FQGNSA.

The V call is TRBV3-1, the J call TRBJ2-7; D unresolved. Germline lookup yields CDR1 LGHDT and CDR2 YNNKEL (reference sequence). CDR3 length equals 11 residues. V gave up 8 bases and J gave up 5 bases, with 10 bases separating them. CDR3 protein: CASSITDEQYF. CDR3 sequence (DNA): TGTGCCAGCTCTATCACAGACGAGCAGTACTTC.

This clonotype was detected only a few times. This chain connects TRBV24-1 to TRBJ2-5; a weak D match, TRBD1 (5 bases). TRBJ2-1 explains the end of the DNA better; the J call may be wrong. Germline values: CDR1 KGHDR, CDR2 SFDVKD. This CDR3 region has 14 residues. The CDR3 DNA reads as TGTGCCACCAGTGATTTAGGAAGGGGCTATGAGCAGTTCTTC. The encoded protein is CATSDLGRGYEQFF.

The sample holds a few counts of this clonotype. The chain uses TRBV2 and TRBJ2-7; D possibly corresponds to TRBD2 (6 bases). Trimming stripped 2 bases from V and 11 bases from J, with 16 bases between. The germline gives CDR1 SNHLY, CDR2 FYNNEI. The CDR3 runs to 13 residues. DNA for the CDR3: TGTGCCAGCAGTGAACTGACCACGGGAGAAGAGTACTTC. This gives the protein CASSELTTGEEYF. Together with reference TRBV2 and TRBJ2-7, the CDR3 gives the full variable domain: EPEVTQTPSHQVTQMGQEVILRCVPISNHLYFYWYRQILGQKVEFLVSFYNNEISEKSEIFDDQFSVERPDGSNFTLKIRSTKLEDSAMYFCASSELTTGEEYFGPGTRLTVT.

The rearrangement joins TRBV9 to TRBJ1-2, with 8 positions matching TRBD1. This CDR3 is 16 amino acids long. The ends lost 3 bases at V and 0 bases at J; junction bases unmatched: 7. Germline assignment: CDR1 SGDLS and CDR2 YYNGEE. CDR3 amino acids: CASSETGTGANYGYTF. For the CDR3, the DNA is TGTGCCAGCAGCGAAACCGGGACAGGAGCTAACTATGGCTACACCTTC. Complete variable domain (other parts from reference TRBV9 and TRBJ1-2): DSGVTQTPKHLITATGQRVTLRCSPRSGDLSVYWYQQSLDQGLQFLIQYYNGEERAKGNILERFSAQQFPDLHSELNLSSLELGDSALYFCASSETGTGANYGYTFGSGTRLTVV.

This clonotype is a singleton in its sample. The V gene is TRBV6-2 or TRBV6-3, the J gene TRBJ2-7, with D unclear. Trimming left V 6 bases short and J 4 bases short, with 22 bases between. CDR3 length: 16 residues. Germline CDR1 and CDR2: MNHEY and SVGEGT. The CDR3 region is CASSFRNEVFTYEQYF. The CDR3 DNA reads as TGTGCCAGCAGCTTTCGTAACGAAGTCTTTACTTACGAGCAGTACTTC.

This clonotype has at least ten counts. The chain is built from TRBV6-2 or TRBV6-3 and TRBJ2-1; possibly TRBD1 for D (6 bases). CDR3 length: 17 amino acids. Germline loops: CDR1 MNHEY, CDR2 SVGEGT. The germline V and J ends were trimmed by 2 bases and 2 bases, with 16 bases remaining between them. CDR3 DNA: TGTGCCAGCAGTTACGGGTTGGGGGCCCCAACCTACAATGAGCAGTTCTTC. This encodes CASSYGLGAPTYNEQFF.

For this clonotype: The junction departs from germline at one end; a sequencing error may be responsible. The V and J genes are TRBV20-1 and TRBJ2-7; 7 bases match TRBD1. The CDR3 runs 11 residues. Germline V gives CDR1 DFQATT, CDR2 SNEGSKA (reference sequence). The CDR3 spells CSATDREGQHF. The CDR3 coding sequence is TGCAGTGCTACTGACAGGGAAGGGCAGCACTTC.

CDR3 amino acids: CASSDRVGYTF. For the CDR3, the DNA is TGTGCCAGCAGTGATAGGGTTGGCTACACCTTC. The chain links TRBV27 to TRBJ1-2; no firm D call. The V gene's germline CDR1 is MNHEY and CDR2 SMNVEV (reference sequence). This CDR3 has 11 amino acids. Deletions cut 5 bases from V and 7 bases from J, with 8 bases between.

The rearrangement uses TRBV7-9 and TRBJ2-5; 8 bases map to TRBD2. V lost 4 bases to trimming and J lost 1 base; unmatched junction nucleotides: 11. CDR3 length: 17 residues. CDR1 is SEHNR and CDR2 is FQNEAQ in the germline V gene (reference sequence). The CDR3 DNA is TGTGCCAGCAGCTCCTTTCGCGGGGGGAACCTCCAAGAGACCCAGTACTTC. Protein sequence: CASSSFRGGNLQETQYF.

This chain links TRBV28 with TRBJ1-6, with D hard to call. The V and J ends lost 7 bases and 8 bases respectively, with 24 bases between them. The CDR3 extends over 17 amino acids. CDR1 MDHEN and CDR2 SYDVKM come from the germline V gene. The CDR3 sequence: CASNPLSGRALDSPLHF. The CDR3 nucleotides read TGTGCCAGCAACCCCCTAAGTGGGAGGGCTTTGGATTCACCCCTCCACTTT.

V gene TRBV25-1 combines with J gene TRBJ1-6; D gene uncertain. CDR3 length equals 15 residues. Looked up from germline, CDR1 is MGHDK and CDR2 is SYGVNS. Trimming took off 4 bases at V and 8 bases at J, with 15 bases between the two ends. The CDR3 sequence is CASSVGQPGHSPLHF. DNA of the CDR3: TGTGCCAGCAGTGTTGGGCAGCCCGGGCATTCACCCCTCCACTTT.